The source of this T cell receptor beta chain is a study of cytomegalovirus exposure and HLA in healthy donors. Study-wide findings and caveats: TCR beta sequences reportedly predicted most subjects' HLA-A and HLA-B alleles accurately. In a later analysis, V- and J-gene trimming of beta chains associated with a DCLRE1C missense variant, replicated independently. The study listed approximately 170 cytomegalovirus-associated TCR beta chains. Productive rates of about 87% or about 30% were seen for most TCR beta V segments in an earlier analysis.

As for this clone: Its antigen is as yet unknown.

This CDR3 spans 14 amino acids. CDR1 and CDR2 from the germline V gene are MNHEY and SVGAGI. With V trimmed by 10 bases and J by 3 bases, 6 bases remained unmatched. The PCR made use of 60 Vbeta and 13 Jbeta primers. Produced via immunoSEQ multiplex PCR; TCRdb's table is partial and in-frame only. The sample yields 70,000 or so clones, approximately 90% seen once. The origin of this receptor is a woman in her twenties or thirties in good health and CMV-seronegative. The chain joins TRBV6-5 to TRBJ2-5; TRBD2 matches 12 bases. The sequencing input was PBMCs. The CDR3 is CATERTSGEETQYF. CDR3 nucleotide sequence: TGTGCCACCGAACGGACTAGCGGGGAAGAGACCCAGTACTTC.